This T cell receptor (beta chain) was sequenced during a study of identical twins (dated by TCRdb to the mid-2010s). Looking at the study overall: To test whether fetal clonotypes persist, the study used deep sequencing on TCR alpha and beta repertoires from monozygotic twins, unrelated adults of various ages, and cord blood. Replicate twin experiments were performed at different times using different library preparation protocols to rule out contamination.

This clonotype was detected ten times or more. Its antigen remains unidentified. Base qualities were left out, and no much larger clone turns up one base away. From cysteine to phenylalanine, the CDR3 is 15 amino acids long. Of the read, only the CDR3 DNA is kept; its 45 bases are in frame from base 1. CDR1 SGHTA and CDR2 FQGNSA are derived from the germline V gene. V is trimmed back by 3 bases and J by 2 bases, and the junction contains 4 bases that no gene match accounts for. The full study reports these points: The excess sharing between twins in beta out-of-frame sequences was weaker because fewer shared sequences reduced the signal-to-noise ratio. In monozygotic twins, recombination models systematically underestimated out-of-frame TCR alpha sharing, but the models matched the sharing seen between unrelated individuals. Zero-insertion analyses could be partly confounded by invariant T cells such as MAIT and iNKT, although diverse VJ usage argued against such confounding for most clonotypes. Abundant cord blood beta clonotypes had fewer insertions, young adult naive repertoires showed a similar but weaker trend, and memory repertoires showed no such trend. Because the same donors could not be followed over many years, conclusions were based on cross-sectional statistical analysis. Out-of-frame TCR alpha sequences shared between twins showed an excess of low generation-probability sequences compared with coincidental sharing between unrelated individuals.

Library preparation used 5' RACE. The run used an Illumina HiSeq 2000. Template switching introduced a universal primer binding site; the final cDNA contained a unique molecular identifier, enabling accurate counting of TCR cDNA molecules. Specific primers in the conserved constant-segment region were used to synthesize first-strand cDNA for TCR alpha and beta chains. Each cDNA library was double barcoded, with a SMART-Mk sample barcode plus Illumina barcodes, to control for contamination. TruSeq adapter sequences and Illumina sample barcodes were added in two successive PCR steps. The TCR alpha and beta cDNA libraries were sequenced on the Illumina HiSeq platform using custom primers. On the authors' methods: Raw reads were processed with MiGEC to extract unique molecular identifiers, and MiXCR was used to determine CDR3 positions. For each individual, recombination models were inferred using an EM algorithm with the repgenHMM and IGoR tools. Shared clonotype analysis was performed with the tcR package in R, normalizing sharing by the product of cloneset sizes. To study raw recombination free of thymic and clonal selection effects, out-of-frame nonproductive sequences were analyzed. The public reads were reanalyzed by TCRdb: fastp trimming at Q25, MiXCR alignment, in-frame beta chains only. Identical CDR3 protein sequences are pooled into one entry, listed with their most common genes and DNA. It is TCRdb's table, rather than the study itself, that gives the V and J calls and clone size. For this sample there are 1.5 million to 2 million distinct CDR3 sequences; less than 40% appear just once. The top ten clonotypes cover over 0.25% of the sample.

All donors were healthy Caucasians. The sequence derives from a newborn girl in good health. The material sequenced was cord blood. The rearrangement joined TRBV7-2 to TRBJ1-2, and 9 junctional nucleotides match TRBD1. CDR3 loop: CASSLVGQGNYGYTF. The sequenced DNA is TGTGCCAGCAGCTTGGTGGGACAGGGAAACTATGGCTACACCTTC. The entire variable domain, with the stretches around the CDR3 drawn from the reference TRBV7-2 and TRBJ1-2 proteins, is GAGVSQSPSNKVTEKGKDVELRCDPISGHTALYWYRQSLGQGLEFLIYFQGNSAPDKSGLPSDRFSAERTGGSVSTLTIQRTQQEDSAVYLCASSLVGQGNYGYTFGSGTRLTVV.